The 15 T cell receptor beta chains below all came from one sample that was sequenced in a study of OX40 agonist ivuxolimab in advanced cancers. This table comes from immunoSEQ multiplex PCR, and its TCRdb copy is limited to in-frame clones, with some not included. The sample shows about 93,000 clones, around 92% of them seen only once. The sample consisted of CD4+ or CD8+ T cells sorted from blood, taken in a trial of the OX40 agonist ivuxolimab. These receptors all stem from an adult with an advanced solid tumor such as melanoma, head and neck, liver or kidney cancer.

The gene calls are TRBV4-1 and TRBJ1-4; no clear D. This CDR3 spans 17 amino acids. Germline values: CDR1 MGHRA, CDR2 YSYEKL. The V end lost 4 bases, the J end lost 7 bases, and 22 bases lay between the germline ends. The CDR3 here is CASSPKDLTGSFEKLFF. DNA for the CDR3: TGCGCCAGCAGCCCCAAGGACCTGACGGGGAGTTTTGAAAAACTGTTTTTT.

V is TRBV11-2 and J is TRBJ2-5, with D tentatively TRBD1 (6 bases). Trimming removed 5 bases from V and 4 bases from J, with 11 bases in between. Germline CDR1 is SGHAT and CDR2 is FQNNGV. This CDR3 region has 13 residues. The CDR3: CASSTYRVETQYF. The CDR3 region has the DNA TGTGCCAGCAGCACCTACAGGGTAGAGACCCAGTACTTC.

This chain joins TRBV6-5 and TRBJ1-3; 7 nucleotides align to TRBD1. Germline V lookup: CDR1 MNHEY, CDR2 SVGAGI. The CDR3 consists of 15 residues. Trimming removed 5 bases from V and 1 base from J; junction bases left unmatched: 5. CDR3 sequence: CASSNGQASGNTIYF. In DNA form, the CDR3 reads TGTGCCAGCAGTAACGGACAGGCATCTGGAAACACCATATATTTT.

This chain connects TRBV9 to TRBJ1-3; tentative D call: TRBD1 (5 bases). V was shortened by 3 bases and J by 2 bases, with 12 bases between the two germline ends. From germline, CDR1 is SGDLS and CDR2 YYNGEE. This CDR3 has 15 amino acids. The CDR3 sequence is CASSGSGTAGNTIYF. The DNA for the CDR3 is TGTGCCAGCAGCGGCAGCGGGACGGCTGGAAACACCATATATTTT.

This clone was counted once. V gene TRBV23-1 combines with J gene TRBJ2-5, with D perhaps being TRBD1 or TRBD2 (5 bases each). The J call may be in error: the DNA end matches TRBJ2-7 better. TRBV23-1 is an ORF, and what it does is uncertain. CDR3 length: 17 residues. CDR3 DNA sequence: TGCGCCAGCAGTCACCTTCCGCCGGGACCGCGATCCTACGAGCAGTACTTC. It specifies CASSHLPPGPRSYEQYF.

The chain carries TRBV6-1 and TRBJ1-5; TRBD1 agrees at 9 bases. The CDR3 is 15 amino acids. V lost 6 bases and J lost 6; bases outside the gene matches: 9. CDR1 and CDR2 (germline): MNHNS, SASEGT. In nucleotides, the CDR3 is TGTGCCAGCAGATCGACAGGGGGAGGAGGTCAGCCCCAGCATTTT. Its translation: CASRSTGGGGQPQHF.

The chain has TRBV27 and TRBJ2-3, with a possible D match to TRBD1 (6 bases). The CDR3 loop spans 17 amino acids. CDR1 and CDR2 from the germline V gene are MNHEY and SMNVEV (reference sequence). V lost 2 bases to trimming and J lost 0 bases, with 15 bases between them. The CDR3: CASSLTRTAASTDTQYF. CDR3 in DNA: TGTGCCAGCAGTTTAACCCGGACAGCCGCTAGCACAGATACGCAGTATTTT.

The chain uses TRBV6-5 and TRBJ1-6, with no clear D. The CDR3 has 14 amino acids. Germline V gives CDR1 MNHEY, CDR2 SVGAGI. V was clipped by 6 bases and J by 8 bases, with 14 bases between them. CDR3 nucleotides: TGTGCCAGCAGCCAACACCTTTCGGATTCACCCCTCCACTTT. Translating it yields CASSQHLSDSPLHF.

The chain has TRBV18 and TRBJ2-7; 7 bases align to TRBD2. CDR1 KGHSH and CDR2 LQKENI come from the germline V gene. J gave up 3 bases and V 1 base, and 3 bases lay outside the gene matches. There are 14 residues in the CDR3. The CDR3 region is CASSPRGDYYEQYF. CDR3 bases: TGTGCCAGCTCACCACGCGGGGACTACTACGAGCAGTACTTC.

This chain uses TRBV30 with TRBJ2-3; tentative D call: TRBD2 (5 bases). Trimming shortened V by 0 bases and J by 13 bases, and 8 bases separated the two germline ends. This CDR3 is built from 10 residues. Germline CDR1 GTSNPN, CDR2 SVGIG (reference sequence). The CDR3 here is CAWSVLEKYF. The CDR3 bases are TGTGCCTGGAGTGTACTAGAGAAGTATTTT.

This chain connects TRBV6-1 to TRBJ1-4; TRBD1 matches at 7 bases. Germline-derived CDR1 and CDR2 are MNHNS and SASEGT. The CDR3 spans 14 residues. J was trimmed by 7 bases and V by 10 bases; bases with no gene match: 12. In DNA form, the CDR3 reads TGTGCCACTAAACTCGACAGGGTTGTTGAAAAACTGTTTTTT. This encodes CATKLDRVVEKLFF.

J is TRBJ2-1 and V is TRBV10-1, with D maybe TRBD1 (5 bases). The CDR3 length is 13 residues. Germline V gene lookup returns CDR1 WNHNN and CDR2 SYGVQD (reference sequence). Trimming took 7 bases from V and 8 from J, leaving 15 bases between them. CDR3 sequence reads: CASNKQGSDEQFF. The CDR3 coding sequence is TGCGCCAGCAACAAGCAGGGTTCCGATGAGCAGTTCTTC.

The chain carries TRBV7-2 and TRBJ2-7, with D perhaps matching TRBD2 (5 bases). V shed 5 bases and J shed 3 bases, with 14 bases lying between them. The CDR3 is 14 amino acids. CDR1 SGHTA and CDR2 FQGNSA come from the germline V gene. The CDR3 is CASSPSTGNYEQYF. CDR3 coding DNA: TGTGCCAGCAGCCCTTCGACGGGGAACTACGAGCAGTACTTC.

This chain joins TRBV7-3 and TRBJ2-3; D is possibly TRBD2 (6 bases). Germline V gene data show CDR1 as SGHTA and CDR2 as FQGTGA. Trimming took off 5 bases at V and 2 bases at J, with 11 bases between the two ends. CDR3 length: 14 residues. The CDR3 spells CASSPRRDTDTQYF. CDR3 sequence (DNA): TGTGCCAGCAGCCCCCGGCGGGACACAGATACGCAGTATTTT. Full variable domain (remainder filled in from reference TRBV7-3 and TRBJ2-3): GAGVSQTPSNKVTEKGKYVELRCDPISGHTALYWYRQSLGQGPEFLIYFQGTGAADDSGLPNDRFFAVRPEGSVSTLKIQRTERGDSAVYLCASSPRRDTDTQYFGPGTRLTVL.

Here the CDR3 DNA reads TGTGCCTGGGGACTTAGGGGGGCTTTCTTT. It yields the protein CAWGLRGAFF. The V and J genes are TRBV30 and TRBJ1-1; D perhaps matches TRBD1 (6 bases). Germline values: CDR1 GTSNPN, CDR2 SVGIG (reference sequence). V gave up 5 bases and J gave up 11 bases, with 12 bases separating them. The CDR3 spans 10 residues.